These 10 T cell receptor beta chains originate from one sample sequenced in a study of cytomegalovirus exposure and HLA in healthy donors (dated by TCRdb to about 2017). The library was obtained by the immunoSEQ multiplex PCR assay. For the multiplex PCR, a mixture combining 60 forward primers for TCR Vbeta segments and 13 reverse primers for TCR Jbeta segments was used. TCRdb provides this immuneACCESS table in a form limited to in-frame rearrangements. Some clones are lacking; in checked studies, under half of them reflect an unresolved V gene, and why the rest are absent is not known. This sample comprises about 130,000 clones, approximately 61% of them detected only once. Approximately 1.6% of the sample is in the top ten clones. The sequencing input was PBMCs. The receptor source for this set is a human donor in good health.

The rearrangement uses TRBV2 and TRBJ2-1; 7 nucleotides align to TRBD2. The germline V gene has CDR1 SNHLY and CDR2 FYNNEI. This CDR3 region has 15 residues. Trimming at V came to 5 bases and at J to 8 bases, leaving 12 bases not matched to a gene. The CDR3 loop is CASSRNSGMFDEQFF. CDR3 sequence (DNA): TGTGCCAGCAGTCGTAACAGCGGGATGTTCGATGAGCAGTTCTTC.

This chain connects TRBV7-6 to TRBJ1-3; no clear D gene. The germline gives CDR1 SGHVS, CDR2 FNYEAQ. This CDR3 contains 17 residues. Trimming cost V 1 base and J 4 bases, with 17 bases left between them. CDR3 sequence (DNA): TGTGCCAGCAGCTTAGTTTATCGGAAGACTGAGGGAAACACCATATATTTT. Protein sequence: CASSLVYRKTEGNTIYF.

V and J are TRBV5-6 and TRBJ1-5; TRBD1 matches at 7 bases. Germline CDR1 is SGHDT and CDR2 is YYEEEE. V lost 3 bases and J lost 2; bases outside the gene matches: 8. The CDR3 extends over 16 amino acids. In DNA form, the CDR3 reads TGTGCCAGCAGCTGGTCGACAGGGACGGGCAATCAGCCCCAGCATTTT. Translated, it gives CASSWSTGTGNQPQHF.

The rearrangement links TRBV4-3 to TRBJ1-1; 7 nucleotides agree with TRBD1. The V gene's germline CDR1 is LGHNA and CDR2 YSLEER. The CDR3 covers 14 residues. V dropped 5 bases and J dropped 1; count of bases not matched to a gene: 4. Here the CDR3 DNA reads TGCGCCAGCAGCTCCGGGACAGCGAACACTGAAGCTTTCTTT. It specifies CASSSGTANTEAFF.

The V call is TRBV27, the J call TRBJ2-5, with TRBD2 identical over 8 bases. V shed 5 bases and J 3 bases; nucleotides not matched to a gene: 8. CDR3 size: 15 residues. Per germline, CDR1 MNHEY and CDR2 SMNVEV (reference sequence). The CDR3 reads CASSRGLETEETQYF. CDR3 DNA: TGTGCCAGCAGTAGGGGACTAGAGACCGAAGAGACCCAGTACTTC.

This clone was counted only a few times. The chain couples TRBV6-1 to TRBJ2-5; D call uncertain. Germline CDR1 and CDR2: MNHNS and SASEGT. The CDR3 totals 15 residues. Trimming removed 2 bases from V and 4 bases from J, with 14 bases in between. The CDR3 reads CASSENYLLRETQYF. CDR3 nucleotide sequence: TGTGCCAGCAGTGAAAACTACCTCCTTAGAGAGACCCAGTACTTC.

This clone has a handful of counts. The chain recombines TRBV15 with TRBJ2-3, with 8 bases matching TRBD1. Per the germline V gene, CDR1 is LNHNV and CDR2 is YYDKDF (reference sequence). This CDR3 comprises 17 residues. V dropped 1 base and J dropped 2; count of bases not matched to a gene: 8. The CDR3 nucleotides read TGTGCCACCAGCAGAGCTTGGACAGGGCTTTTCACAGATACGCAGTATTTT. This encodes CATSRAWTGLFTDTQYF.

This clone was seen a few times. The chain is built from TRBV5-1 and TRBJ2-1; 7 positions match TRBD2. Unmatched junction bases numbered 2, after V lost 4 bases and J lost 1 base. CDR3 length: 14 amino acids. Per the germline V gene, CDR1 is SGHRS and CDR2 is YFSETQ. The DNA for the CDR3 is TGCGCCAGCAGCCCGGGGGGTTCCTACAATGAGCAGTTCTTC. This translates into CASSPGGSYNEQFF.

The chain uses TRBV27 and TRBJ1-1; 7 nucleotides match TRBD1. Germline values: CDR1 MNHEY, CDR2 SMNVEV (reference sequence). The trim removed 2 bases at V and 4 bases at J, leaving 1 base unmatched. The CDR3 extends over 13 amino acids. For the CDR3, the DNA is TGTGCCAGCAGTTTAAACAGGGGCACTGAAGCTTTCTTT. It yields the protein CASSLNRGTEAFF.

V and J are TRBV28 and TRBJ2-7; 10 nucleotides line up with TRBD2. This CDR3 spans 15 amino acids. V was clipped by 6 bases and J by 12 bases; unmatched bases: 17. From germline, CDR1 is MDHEN and CDR2 SYDVKM. The CDR3 protein is CASSPSGRAAAAGYF. The CDR3 nucleotides read TGTGCCAGCAGCCCAAGCGGGAGGGCCGCTGCGGCTGGGTACTTC. The whole variable domain, filled in from reference TRBV28 and TRBJ2-7, reads DVKVTQSSRYLVKRTGEKVFLECVQDMDHENMFWYRQDPGLGLRLIYFSYDVKMKEKGDIPEGYSVSREKKERFSLILESASTNQTSMYLCASSPSGRAAAAGYFGPGTRLTVT.